This T cell receptor beta chain was identified in a study of shared clonotypes between healthy human individuals. Findings and caveats of the study: Blood was the sole source, and tissue repertoires probably differ.

Some clones are missing from TCRdb's copy, which holds only in-frame ones; the method was immunoSEQ multiplex PCR. The data contain 1,500,000 or so clones, just under 99% of them singletons. Division of CD4+ cells produced a CD45RA+ naive subset and a CD45RA-negative memory subset. This CDR3 contains 18 residues. Germline loops: CDR1 SGHRS, CDR2 YFSETQ. The V gene end was trimmed by 3 bases and the J gene end by 2 bases; junction bases not matched to a gene: 12. Concerning this clone itself: The antigen is undetermined.

The chain carries TRBV5-1 and TRBJ2-1; 9 bases match TRBD1. The specimen was naive CD4+ T cells sorted from blood. Subset meaning: CD45RA+ positively selected. This TCR derives from a man aged 30 to 39 in good health. The chain's CDR3 is CASSSHPTDRGTYNEQFF. The CDR3 DNA is TGCGCCAGCAGCTCCCATCCTACCGACAGGGGGACCTACAATGAGCAGTTCTTC.